The present T cell receptor (beta chain) was sequenced within a study of cytomegalovirus exposure and HLA in healthy donors. Study results and limitations: Upon later analysis, HLA-associated TCR beta chains proved more clonally expanded than other, equally common chains. Later, an analysis found that common viral pathogens appeared to be linked with several of the most significant clusters.

After removal of 8 bases from V and 5 bases from J, the junction contained 5 bases not matched to a gene. CDR1 MNHEY and CDR2 SMNVEV come from the germline V gene (reference sequence). The CDR3 runs to 13 residues. PCR was performed using 60 Vbeta and 13 Jbeta primers. Data came from immunoSEQ multiplex PCR; TCRdb stores just in-frame clones and leaves some out. The sample holds roughly 250,000 clones, about four fifths seen once. About this clone: Its antigen is unknown.

The sequence was collected from a girl between 2 and 10 years old in good health and CMV-seronegative. The rearrangement uses TRBV27 and TRBJ1-3; 8 bases are shared with TRBD1. The sample comprised PBMCs. The DNA for the CDR3 is TGTGCCAGCGCGACAGGGGATCGAAACACCATATATTTT. Its protein product is CASATGDRNTIYF.